This TCR beta chain is from a study of blood T cells in healthy people across ages. To note about this clonotype: The antigen is unknown.

Regarding the study as a whole: Comparison with aged donors showed that long-lived donors had more naive CD4+ cells and higher diversity.

With each sample, at least 5 micrograms of total RNA were extracted. A second about 7 to 12 cycle PCR used barcoded and J-beta primers. Tags on each cDNA molecule came from a template-switch adaptor with 12 random nucleotides. All samples yielded 2.5 million or more CDR3-containing paired-end reads. TCRdb itself ran the 5' RACE reads through MiXCR, one entry per CDR3 protein. This sample has approximately 730,000 distinct CDR3 sequences; roughly two fifths occur once, and the top ten carry 20% to 25%. Sequencing used blood. This sequence was found in a woman aged 60 to 75 in good health.

CDR3 bases: TGCGCCAGCAGTAGGGACAGGGGAAACGACGAGCAGTACTTC. It specifies CASSRDRGNDEQYF. This chain uses TRBV5-1 with TRBJ2-7, with 10 bases matching TRBD1. Unmatched junction bases numbered 7, after V lost 5 bases and J lost 5 bases. Per germline, CDR1 SGHRS and CDR2 YFSETQ. The CDR3 covers 14 residues.